This T cell receptor beta chain was found in a study of T cell clones after liver transplantation. Background on the study: Without induction therapy, subjects received standard immunosuppression until 12-24 months post-transplant. Patients counted as tolerant after at least one year off all immunosuppression, enzymes not exceeding twice normal.

Clones were read by immunoSEQ multiplex PCR, and TCRdb kept only the in-frame ones, dropping some. The top ten hold approximately 0.8% of the sample, which has fewer than 85,000 clones, 75% to 90% seen once. This clone was recorded a few times. Its cognate antigen is unknown. This CDR3 has 14 amino acids. Germline CDR1 reads MDHEN; CDR2 reads SYDVKM. V dropped 2 bases and J dropped 5 bases, with 10 bases sitting between them. Study-level findings and limits: Post-transplant time points were not standardized, so conclusions are preliminary. Rather than being deleted, graft donor-reactive T cells may have moved into the graft.

V is TRBV28 and J is TRBJ1-5, with no clear D. The sequence was collected from a human patient who received a liver transplant. Some T cells may be transferred from the graft donor. The input for sequencing was CD4+ T cells from blood, taken 12 months after liver transplant. In DNA form, the CDR3 reads TGTGCCAGCAGTTTACCCTCAAACCATCAGCCCCAGCATTTT. Translation gives CASSLPSNHQPQHF.